A selection of T cell receptor beta chains follows, all from one sample in a study of blood T cell repertoires in COVID-19. TCRdb's table, derived via immunoSEQ multiplex PCR, lists solely in-frame clones and lacks some. The profile shows approximately 210,000 clones, about four fifths of them singletons. The sample comprised peripheral blood. These receptors all stem from a woman aged 65 to 85 with active or convalescent COVID-19. The CDR3 runs from the conserved cysteine through the conserved F or W. The order of the fields is clone size, V gene, D gene, J gene, CDR3 protein, CDR3 DNA. D genes are given only for firm matches. Some rows have no size entry. The others give once, few or many, or a class for an expanded clone.

size: -; V: TRBV7-9; D: TRBD1; J: TRBJ2-7; CDR3: CASRLSGTGDYEQYF; DNA: TGTGCCAGCAGACTCTCCGGGACAGGGGACTACGAGCAGTACTTC
size: -; V: TRBV28; D: TRBD2; J: TRBJ2-2; CDR3: CASSLYTSGRVGELFF; DNA: TGTGCCAGCAGTCTCTACACTAGCGGGAGAGTCGGGGAGCTGTTTTTT
size: -; V: TRBV3-1/TRBV3-2; D: -; J: TRBJ1-1; CDR3: CASSQGQMNTEAFF; DNA: TGTGCCAGCAGCCAAGGACAAATGAACACTGAAGCTTTCTTT
size: once; V: TRBV5-1; D: -; J: TRBJ2-1; CDR3: CASSLGTVDEQFF; DNA: TGCGCCAGCAGCTTGGGAACGGTTGATGAGCAGTTCTTC
size: -; V: TRBV28; D: TRBD1; J: TRBJ1-3; CDR3: CASKTGGMSSGNTIYF; DNA: TGTGCCAGCAAGACAGGGGGCATGAGCTCTGGAAACACCATATATTTT
size: -; V: TRBV19; D: TRBD1; J: TRBJ1-2; CDR3: CASRDRGRFNYGYTF; DNA: TGTGCCAGTAGAGACAGGGGACGATTTAACTATGGCTACACCTTC
size: -; V: TRBV15; D: TRBD2; J: TRBJ2-7; CDR3: CATSREAGSYEQYF; DNA: TGTGCCACCAGCAGAGAAGCGGGAAGCTACGAGCAGTACTTC
size: -; V: TRBV19; D: -; J: TRBJ1-2; CDR3: CASSIRAGNYGYTF; DNA: TGTGCCAGTAGTATCAGGGCAGGGAACTATGGCTACACCTTC
size: once; V: TRBV12-3/TRBV12-4; D: TRBD1; J: TRBJ1-2; CDR3: CASSWTGGGYTF; DNA: TGTGCCAGCAGTTGGACAGGGGGCGGCTACACCTTC
size: -; V: TRBV7-9; D: TRBD2; J: TRBJ2-1; CDR3: CASSASTSGSTDEQFF; DNA: TGTGCCAGCAGCGCGAGCACTAGCGGGAGTACCGATGAGCAGTTCTTC
size: -; V: TRBV12-3/TRBV12-4; D: -; J: TRBJ1-1; CDR3: CASSLNRVPEAFF; DNA: TGTGCCAGCAGTCTGAACAGGGTCCCTGAAGCTTTCTTT
size: -; V: TRBV5-5; D: -; J: TRBJ2-3; CDR3: CASSPAPGHTDTQYF; DNA: TGTGCCAGCAGCCCAGCTCCGGGACACACAGATACGCAGTATTTT
size: -; V: TRBV29-1; D: TRBD2; J: TRBJ2-1; CDR3: CSVRTSGRNNEQFF; DNA: TGCAGCGTCAGGACTAGCGGGAGGAACAATGAGCAGTTCTTC
size: -; V: TRBV5-1; D: TRBD2; J: TRBJ2-1; CDR3: CASSSGLAASSGQFF; DNA: TGCGCCAGCAGCTCTGGACTAGCGGCCTCTTCCGGGCAGTTCTTC
size: -; V: TRBV5-1; D: TRBD1; J: TRBJ2-7; CDR3: CASSLDLQGYYEQYF; DNA: TGCGCCAGCAGCTTGGACCTACAGGGGTACTACGAGCAGTACTTC